What follows are 20 T cell receptor beta chains derived from one specimen sequenced in a study of blood T cell repertoires in COVID-19. Only in-frame clones appear in the TCRdb table, and some are missing; sequencing was by immunoSEQ multiplex PCR. Altogether hundreds of thousands of clones are present, 75% to 90% being singletons, with the ten largest covering approximately 18%. The sequenced material came from PBMCs or T cells enriched from blood (not recorded which). The source of these receptors is a man aged 40-49 years who had recovered from COVID-19.

CDR3 in DNA: TGTGCCAGCAGCTTGGGAAGACAGGAGAAGTATGGCTACACCTTC. This codes for CASSLGRQEKYGYTF. This chain links TRBV7-8 with TRBJ1-2, with TRBD1 as a possible D gene (6 bases). Looked up from germline, CDR1 is SGHVS and CDR2 is FQNEAQ. V was cut by 3 bases and J by 5 bases, with 16 bases left in between. The CDR3 is 15 amino acids.

DNA for the CDR3: TGTGCCAGCAGCGGGGGCGGAGCGAACACCGGGGAGCTGTTTTTT. Amino acid sequence: CASSGGGANTGELFF. The J gene is TRBJ2-2, the V gene TRBV4-2; tentative D call: TRBD1 (6 bases). The CDR3 runs 15 residues. Between the trimmed V and J ends, which lost 5 bases and 0 bases, there was a span of 10 bases. Germline V CDR1 and CDR2: LGHNA, YNFKEQ.

The chain employs TRBV4-1 and TRBJ1-3; D remains ambiguous. The germline CDR1 and CDR2 sequences are MGHRA and YSYEKL. Trimming shortened V by 0 bases and J by 0 bases, and 6 bases separated the two germline ends. This CDR3 has 15 residues. CDR3 sequence: CASSQDWSSGNTIYF. The CDR3 nucleotides are TGCGCCAGCAGCCAAGATTGGAGCTCTGGAAACACCATATATTTT.

There are a few counts of this clone. This chain uses TRBV5-1 with TRBJ2-3; unclear D gene. The CDR3 consists of 14 residues. The germline CDR1 and CDR2 sequences are SGHRS and YFSETQ. Trimming stripped 4 bases from V and 1 base from J, with 10 bases between. CDR3 sequence: CASSQNAGTDTQYF. CDR3 DNA: TGCGCCAGCAGCCAGAACGCAGGCACAGATACGCAGTATTTT.

V gene TRBV7-3 combines with J gene TRBJ1-1; D not resolved. Germline CDR1 reads SGHTA; CDR2 reads FQGTGA. CDR3 size: 13 residues. The V end lost 2 bases, the J end lost 3 bases, and 7 bases lay between the germline ends. The CDR3 loop is CASSLLSDTEAFF. The CDR3 DNA is TGTGCCAGCAGCTTATTGTCCGACACTGAAGCTTTCTTT.

The V and J genes are TRBV2 and TRBJ2-1, with D possibly matching TRBD2 (6 bases). The CDR3 is made up of 12 amino acids. Germline CDR1 reads SNHLY; CDR2 reads FYNNEI. V lost 6 bases, J lost 9 bases, and 12 bases lay in between. The CDR3 coding sequence is TGTGCCAGCAGGGGACTTCCCCGTGAGCAGTTCTTC. As protein: CASRGLPREQFF.

The chain is built from TRBV27 and TRBJ2-1, with TRBD2 matching 11 bases. The junction had 4 bases not matched to a gene; V was cut back by 3 bases and J by 9 bases. Germline V CDR1 and CDR2: MNHEY, SMNVEV (reference sequence). CDR3 length: 14 amino acids. CDR3 loop: CASSLLAGGPEQFF. In DNA form, the CDR3 reads TGTGCCAGCAGTTTGTTAGCGGGAGGGCCTGAGCAGTTCTTC.

The chain uses TRBV2 and TRBJ2-1; 10 bases map to TRBD1. Per germline, CDR1 SNHLY and CDR2 FYNNEI. The ends lost 6 bases at V and 4 bases at J; junction bases unmatched: 3. This CDR3 has 14 amino acids. The DNA of the CDR3 is TGTGCCAGCAGACGGGACAGGGGATACAATGAGCAGTTCTTC. Translation: CASRRDRGYNEQFF.

This clone was counted a few times. V usage is TRBV30 and J usage is TRBJ1-1; possibly TRBD1 for D (6 bases). This CDR3 comprises 14 residues. Germline V gene sequence: CDR1 GTSNPN, CDR2 SVGIG (reference sequence). Trimming removed 5 bases from V and 1 base from J, with 14 bases in between. CDR3 coding DNA: TGTGCCTGGGCCCCGGGACACTCGAACACTGAAGCTTTCTTT. It yields the protein CAWAPGHSNTEAFF. The full variable domain, in which reference TRBV30 and TRBJ1-1 provide the parts outside the CDR3, is SQTIHQWPATLVQPVGSPLSLECTVEGTSNPNLYWYRQAAGRGLQLLFYSVGIGQISSEVPQNLSASRPQDRQFILSSKKLLLSDSGFYLCAWAPGHSNTEAFFGQGTRLTVV.

The rearrangement uses TRBV7-2 and TRBJ2-1, with 10 bases matching TRBD2. Germline values: CDR1 SGHTA, CDR2 FQGNSA. Trimming cost V 2 bases and J 7 bases; bases outside gene matches: 14. The CDR3 runs 18 residues. The CDR3 nucleotides are TGTGCCAGCAGCTTAACCGGTGTAGGCGCTAGCGGGAGTAATGAGCAGTTCTTC. It translates to CASSLTGVGASGSNEQFF.

The chain employs TRBV25-1 and TRBJ1-6; D not certain. The V end lost 3 bases, the J end lost 7 bases, and 13 bases lay between the germline ends. The CDR3 has 15 amino acids. Germline V gives CDR1 MGHDK, CDR2 SYGVNS. The CDR3: CASSDGEVGNSPLHF. The CDR3 DNA reads as TGTGCCAGCAGTGACGGGGAGGTAGGGAATTCACCCCTCCACTTT.

V usage is TRBV5-4 and J usage is TRBJ2-1, with TRBD2 matching over 10 bases. This CDR3 is built from 12 residues. V was pared by 0 bases and J by 12 bases, with 0 bases of the junction left unmatched. Germline lookup yields CDR1 SGHNT and CDR2 YYREEE (reference sequence). The CDR3 DNA is TGTGCCAGCAGCTTGGGACTAGCGGGGCAGTTCTTC. As protein: CASSLGLAGQFF. Full variable domain (rest looked up from reference TRBV5-4 and TRBJ2-1): ETGVTQSPTHLIKTRGQQVTLRCSSQSGHNTVSWYQQALGQGPQFIFQYYREEENGRGNFPPRFSGLQFPNYSSELNVNALELDDSALYLCASSLGLAGQFFGPGTRLTVL.

This chain connects TRBV2 to TRBJ2-1, with D hard to call. The CDR3 totals 12 residues. With 2 bases removed from V and 10 bases from J, the gap between germline ends came to 9 bases. CDR1 is SNHLY, CDR2 FYNNEI, per germline. CDR3: CASSEHAREQFF. Here the CDR3 DNA reads TGTGCCAGCAGTGAACATGCTCGGGAGCAGTTCTTC.

DNA for the CDR3: TGTGCCAGCAGCTCCCCCCGGGACACCCTTACGATGCAGTACTTC. Translation gives CASSSPRDTLTMQYF. This chain joins TRBV11-2 and TRBJ2-7, with a weak D call TRBD1 (6 bases). Trimming removed 4 bases at V and 9 bases at J, with 22 bases between. The CDR3 contains 15 residues. Germline lookup yields CDR1 SGHAT and CDR2 FQNNGV.

The J gene is TRBJ2-3, the V gene TRBV29-1; D possibly corresponds to TRBD2 (6 bases). CDR1 is SQVTM, CDR2 ANQGSEA, per germline. There are 15 residues in the CDR3. Trimming took 6 bases from V and 0 from J, leaving 16 bases between them. This CDR3 reads CSVETRVSSTDTQYF. The CDR3 DNA sequence: TGCAGCGTCGAGACTAGGGTCTCTAGCACAGATACGCAGTATTTT.

The rearrangement links TRBV6-4 to TRBJ2-3, with 10 bases identical to TRBD2. CDR1 and CDR2 (germline): MRHNA, SNTAGT. V gave up 2 bases and J gave up 4 bases; unmatched junction bases: 0. The CDR3 runs 14 residues. CDR3 coding DNA: TGTGCCAGCAGTGACCTAGCGGGAGCAGATACGCAGTATTTT. It codes for CASSDLAGADTQYF.

The chain is built from TRBV29-1 and TRBJ2-7; 12 bases fit TRBD1. CDR1 SQVTM and CDR2 ANQGSEA come from the germline V gene. This CDR3 has 16 amino acids. Germline trimming cut 5 bases from V and 0 bases from J; bases unmatched to any gene: 8. CDR3 residues: CSVRGTGGGSSYEQYF. The CDR3 DNA follows: TGCAGCGTTAGGGGGACAGGGGGCGGGAGCTCCTACGAGCAGTACTTC.

The rearrangement joins TRBV28 to TRBJ1-4; no clear D gene. Germline V gene lookup returns CDR1 MDHEN and CDR2 SYDVKM. This CDR3 is 15 amino acids long. V lost 4 bases to trimming and J lost 1 base, with 10 bases between them. In DNA, the CDR3 is TGTGCCAGCAGTTCGGGGTGGTTAACTAATGAAAAACTGTTTTTT. It translates to CASSSGWLTNEKLFF.

Only a few counts were recorded for this clone. This chain connects TRBV3-1 (or the pseudogene TRBV3-2) to TRBJ2-7, with 10 nucleotides matching TRBD2. The germline CDR1 and CDR2 sequences are LGHDT and YNNKEL (reference sequence). The CDR3 sequence is 20 residues long. Trimming took 2 bases from V and 2 from J; bases not matched to a gene: 18. As DNA, the CDR3 is TGTGCCAGCAGCCAATTGGCGGGGGGACCGGCTAGCGGGAGTCCCTACGAGCAGTACTTC. This translates into CASSQLAGGPASGSPYEQYF.

The CDR3 spells CASSLVGGPYEQYF. CDR3 coding DNA: TGTGCCAGCAGTTTGGTGGGAGGTCCGTACGAGCAGTACTTC. V usage is TRBV27 and J usage is TRBJ2-7, with a possible D match to TRBD2 (6 bases). Germline values: CDR1 MNHEY, CDR2 SMNVEV (reference sequence). Trimming pared 3 bases from V and 4 bases from J, leaving 13 bases between. The CDR3 is 14 amino acids.